What follows are 11 T cell receptor beta chains derived from one specimen sequenced in a study of control samples from healthy donors and cancer patients. TCRdb's table, derived via immunoSEQ multiplex PCR, lists solely in-frame clones and lacks some. The sample carries around 50,000 clones, approximately 89% recorded once. Sequencing was carried out using PBMCs. The source is a young man with colorectal cancer.

V gene TRBV19 combines with J gene TRBJ2-1, with 9 bases that match TRBD2. Per the germline V gene, CDR1 is LNHDA and CDR2 is SQIVND (reference sequence). V gave up 5 bases and J gave up 4 bases; unmatched junction bases: 12. This CDR3 region has 17 residues. CDR3 sequence (DNA): TGTGCCAGTAGTGAAGAGGGTAGCGGGGGCCCTTACAATGAGCAGTTCTTC. Translation: CASSEEGSGGPYNEQFF.

This clone occurred once. The chain recombines TRBV7-9 with TRBJ1-1; D is uncertain. There are 12 residues in the CDR3. V shed 1 base and J shed 8 bases, with 8 bases lying between them. Germline V gene data show CDR1 as SEHNR and CDR2 as FQNEAQ (reference sequence). The CDR3 loop reads CASSLEDQEAFF. In nucleotides, the CDR3 is TGTGCCAGCAGCTTAGAAGATCAGGAAGCTTTCTTT.

The V gene is TRBV10-3, the J gene TRBJ1-1; D is perhaps TRBD1 (6 bases). The V end was cut by 6 bases, the J end by 0 bases, with 11 bases between. CDR1 is ENHRY and CDR2 is SYGVKD in the germline V gene. CDR3 length: 14 residues. DNA for the CDR3: TGTGCCATCAGGGACAGAAGTTTGAACACTGAAGCTTTCTTT. It is translated as CAIRDRSLNTEAFF.

The chain uses TRBV7-9 and TRBJ1-6, with TRBD1 matching 7 bases. The CDR3 has 15 residues. V gave up 1 base and J gave up 7 bases; unmatched junction bases: 4. Germline lookup yields CDR1 SEHNR and CDR2 FQNEAQ (reference sequence). CDR3 DNA: TGTGCCAGCAGCTTAGAGTCAGGGGGAAATTCACCCCTCCACTTT. Translation gives CASSLESGGNSPLHF.

This sequence joins TRBV4-1 and TRBJ1-4; possibly TRBD1 for D (5 bases). The CDR3 is 15 residues long. Germline V gene data show CDR1 as MGHRA and CDR2 as YSYEKL. Between the trimmed V and J ends, which lost 5 bases and 6 bases, there was a span of 16 bases. The CDR3 loop is CASSARDLLDEKLFF. CDR3 DNA: TGCGCCAGCAGCGCCCGGGACCTTTTGGATGAAAAACTGTTTTTT.

This chain connects TRBV11-2 to TRBJ1-5, with TRBD1 identical over 9 bases. V trimming: 5 bases; J trimming: 3 bases; junction bases outside the gene matches: 5. The CDR3 spans 15 residues. The V gene's germline CDR1 is SGHAT and CDR2 FQNNGV. CDR3 sequence: CASSQTGGDNQPQHF. The CDR3 DNA reads as TGTGCCAGCAGCCAGACAGGGGGGGACAATCAGCCCCAGCATTTT.

This chain uses TRBV25-1 with TRBJ2-7; no clear D gene. Germline V gives CDR1 MGHDK, CDR2 SYGVNS. The CDR3 spans 11 residues. Trimming removed 5 bases at V and 3 bases at J, with 5 bases between. The CDR3 bases are TGTGCCAGCAGTCAGCTCTACGAGCAGTACTTC. It is translated as CASSQLYEQYF.

The chain links TRBV19 to TRBJ2-1; the D gene could be TRBD1 or TRBD2 (5 bases each). Germline V gene lookup returns CDR1 LNHDA and CDR2 SQIVND (reference sequence). This CDR3 spans 14 amino acids. V lost 1 base and J 8 bases, leaving 12 bases between the germline ends. CDR3 DNA sequence: TGTGCCAGTAGTATAGTCGGGGACCGGGATGAGCAGTTCTTC. It encodes CASSIVGDRDEQFF.

The chain couples TRBV25-1 to TRBJ1-6; the match to TRBD1 covers 7 bases. V gave up 5 bases and J gave up 10 bases; unmatched junction bases: 14. CDR1 is MGHDK, CDR2 SYGVNS, per germline. The length of the CDR3 is 16 residues. CDR3 sequence: CASSRTFAGGLSPLHF. The DNA for the CDR3 is TGTGCCAGCAGTCGCACTTTCGCAGGGGGTTTGTCACCCCTCCACTTT.

The chain has TRBV7-7 and TRBJ2-5; 8 nucleotides match TRBD2. CDR1 and CDR2 (germline): SSHAT, FNYEAQ (reference sequence). The CDR3 extends over 16 amino acids. Trimming cost V 1 base and J 2 bases; bases outside gene matches: 6. The CDR3 spells CASSLDSGGQQETQYF. Written as DNA, the CDR3 is TGTGCCAGCAGCTTAGACAGCGGGGGTCAACAAGAGACCCAGTACTTC.

The V gene is TRBV11-2, the J gene TRBJ2-5; D call uncertain. Germline V gene lookup returns CDR1 SGHAT and CDR2 FQNNGV. The CDR3 spans 11 residues. V was pared by 4 bases and J by 3 bases, with 3 bases between. The CDR3 here is CASSSKETQYF. The DNA for the CDR3 is TGTGCCAGCAGCTCGAAAGAGACCCAGTACTTC.